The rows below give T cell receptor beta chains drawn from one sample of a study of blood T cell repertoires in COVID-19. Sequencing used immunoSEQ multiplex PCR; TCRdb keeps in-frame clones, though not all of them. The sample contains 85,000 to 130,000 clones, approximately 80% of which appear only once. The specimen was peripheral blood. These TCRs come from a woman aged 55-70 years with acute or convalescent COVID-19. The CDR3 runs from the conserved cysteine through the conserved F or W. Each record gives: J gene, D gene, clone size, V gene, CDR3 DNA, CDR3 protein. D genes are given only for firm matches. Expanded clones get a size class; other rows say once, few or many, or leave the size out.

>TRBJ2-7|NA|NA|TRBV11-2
TGTGCCAGCAGCTTATTTGGTCAAACAGGGACCGAGCAGTACTTC
CASSLFGQTGTEQYF
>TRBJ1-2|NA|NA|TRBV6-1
TGTGCCAGCAGTGATCCTATAGCAGTCTATGGCTACACCTTC
CASSDPIAVYGYTF
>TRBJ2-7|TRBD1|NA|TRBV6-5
TGTGCCAGCAGAGATACAGGGGACTACGAGCAGTACTTC
CASRDTGDYEQYF
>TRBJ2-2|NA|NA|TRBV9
TGTGCCAGCAGCCCCCACTTAAATATCGGGGAGCTGTTTTTT
CASSPHLNIGELFF
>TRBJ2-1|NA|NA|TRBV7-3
TGTGCCAGCAGCCTTAGACAATTCAATGAGCAGTTCTTC
CASSLRQFNEQFF
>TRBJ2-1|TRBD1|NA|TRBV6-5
TGTGCCAGCAGTTACTCGTTAGGGACAGGGAGGAATGAGCAGTTCTTC
CASSYSLGTGRNEQFF
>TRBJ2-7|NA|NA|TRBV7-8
TGTGCCAGCAGCTTAGTGGGAGCGGCCAACTCCTACGAGCAGTACTTC
CASSLVGAANSYEQYF
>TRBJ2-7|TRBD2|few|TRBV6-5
TGTGCCAGCAGTAGGGCGGGGGGCGAGCAGTACTTC
CASSRAGGEQYF
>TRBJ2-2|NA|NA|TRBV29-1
TGCAGCGTCAGGAGGGCAGGGGGCACCGGGGAGCTGTTTTTT
CSVRRAGGTGELFF
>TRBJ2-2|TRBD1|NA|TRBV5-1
TGCGCCAGCAGCCCCCTACAGGGGTCGGTCGGGGAGCTGTTTTTT
CASSPLQGSVGELFF
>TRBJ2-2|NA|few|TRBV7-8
TGTGCCAGCAGCCCCCAGGACACCGGGGAGCTGTTTTTT
CASSPQDTGELFF
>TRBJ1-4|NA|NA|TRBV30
TGTGCCTGGAGTGCCAGTATTAATGAAAAACTGTTTTTT
CAWSASINEKLFF
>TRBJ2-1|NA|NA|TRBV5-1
TGCGCCAGCAGCATAGGGGACAATGAGCAGTTCTTC
CASSIGDNEQFF
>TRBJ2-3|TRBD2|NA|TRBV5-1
TGCGCCAGCAGCTTATCTAGCGGGGGGGCCACAGATACGCAGTATTTT
CASSLSSGGATDTQYF
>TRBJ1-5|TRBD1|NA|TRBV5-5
TGTGCCAGCAGCTTCGGGACAGGGCGCAATCAGCCCCAGCATTTT
CASSFGTGRNQPQHF
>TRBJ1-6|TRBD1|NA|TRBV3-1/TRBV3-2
TGTGCCAGCAGCCAAGTGGGACAGGGCAATTCACCCCTCCACTTT
CASSQVGQGNSPLHF
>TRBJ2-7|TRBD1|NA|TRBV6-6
TGTGCCAGCAGCAACCCGGGACAGGGCTCCTACGAGCAGTACTTC
CASSNPGQGSYEQYF
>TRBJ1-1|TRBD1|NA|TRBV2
TGTGCCAGCAGTGAATCGCCGGGACAGGGGGAAGCTTTCTTT
CASSESPGQGEAFF
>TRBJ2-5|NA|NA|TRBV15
TGTGCCACCAGCAGAGATCGGACAGAGTTGGTGACCCAGTACTTC
CATSRDRTELVTQYF
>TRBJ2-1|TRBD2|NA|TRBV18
TGTGCCAGCTCACCAGAGGTCGGGAGGGCCTATAATGAGCAGTTCTTC
CASSPEVGRAYNEQFF
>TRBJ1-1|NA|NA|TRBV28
TGTGCCGGGAGCCTCAGAATGAACACTGAAGCTTTCTTT
CAGSLRMNTEAFF
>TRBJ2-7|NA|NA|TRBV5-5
TGTGCCAGCAGCTTGGACCCCACGAGCTCCTACGAGCAGTACTTC
CASSLDPTSSYEQYF
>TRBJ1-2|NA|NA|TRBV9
TGTGCCAGCAGCGTAGCGTCCCGGGTCTCGAACTATGGCTACACCTTC
CASSVASRVSNYGYTF
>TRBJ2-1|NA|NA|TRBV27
TGTGCCAGCAGCTTCCTCGGACAGTGGATCCACGATGAGCAGTTCTTC
CASSFLGQWIHDEQFF
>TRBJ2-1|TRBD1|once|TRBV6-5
TGTGCCAGCACCGGGACAGGCCAATACAATGAGCAGTTCTTC
CASTGTGQYNEQFF
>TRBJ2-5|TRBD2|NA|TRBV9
TGTGCCAGCAGCCTCCGACTAGCGGGGGAAGGAGAGACCCAGTACTTC
CASSLRLAGEGETQYF